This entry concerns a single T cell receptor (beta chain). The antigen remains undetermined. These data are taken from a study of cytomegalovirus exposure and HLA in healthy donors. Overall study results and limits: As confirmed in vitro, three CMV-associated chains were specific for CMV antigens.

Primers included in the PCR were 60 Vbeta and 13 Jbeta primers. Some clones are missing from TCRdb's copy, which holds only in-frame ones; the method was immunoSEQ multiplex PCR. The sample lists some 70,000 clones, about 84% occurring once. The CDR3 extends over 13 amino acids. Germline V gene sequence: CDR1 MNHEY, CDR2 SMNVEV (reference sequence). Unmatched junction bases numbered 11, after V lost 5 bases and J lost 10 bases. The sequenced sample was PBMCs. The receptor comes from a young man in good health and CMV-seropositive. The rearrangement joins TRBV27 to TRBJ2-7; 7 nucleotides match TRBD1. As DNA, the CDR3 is TGTGCCAGCAGTCAAGGACAGGCGGCGATACAGTACTTC. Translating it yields CASSQGQAAIQYF.